Listed here are 16 T cell receptor beta chains from one sample, sequenced in a study of cytomegalovirus exposure and HLA in healthy donors. The PCR ran on 60 Vbeta and 13 Jbeta primers. Sequenced by immunoSEQ multiplex PCR; TCRdb stores in-frame clones only, minus some. This repertoire shows some 99,000 clones, approximately 76% found once; its top ten account for roughly 2%. The sample was PBMCs. These receptors originate from a man aged 40-49 years in good health and CMV-seronegative.

This chain uses TRBV5-6 with TRBJ2-3; TRBD1 is a possible D gene (5 bases). CDR3 size: 16 residues. With 1 base removed from V and 1 base from J, the gap between germline ends came to 13 bases. The V gene's germline CDR1 is SGHDT and CDR2 YYEEEE. The CDR3 spells CASSLQGEVRTDTQYF. The CDR3, as DNA: TGTGCCAGCAGCTTGCAAGGGGAAGTCCGCACAGATACGCAGTATTTT.

The V call is TRBV6-1, the J call TRBJ1-4; 8 bases are shared with TRBD1. This CDR3 has 15 amino acids. The germline V gene encodes CDR1 MNHNS and CDR2 SASEGT. Trimming at V came to 8 bases and at J to 0 bases, leaving 5 bases not matched to a gene. The CDR3 region has the DNA TGTGCCAGCGCGACAGGGGATGCAACTAATGAAAAACTGTTTTTT. Translation gives CASATGDATNEKLFF.

The chain uses TRBV28 and TRBJ1-2; no clear D. This CDR3 comprises 10 residues. Trimming stripped 5 bases from V and 10 bases from J, with 8 bases between. CDR1 is MDHEN and CDR2 is SYDVKM in the germline V gene. The chain's CDR3 is CASSPPNYTF. The CDR3 coding sequence is TGTGCCAGCAGTCCCCCCAACTACACCTTC.

This chain uses TRBV28 with TRBJ2-7; TRBD1 matches at 10 bases. Germline V gives CDR1 MDHEN, CDR2 SYDVKM. The CDR3 extends over 14 amino acids. Losses at the gene ends were 10 bases for V and 0 bases for J; bases not matched to a gene: 6. The CDR3 nucleotides are TGTGCCACCTCGACAGGGGGCGGCTCCTACGAGCAGTACTTC. Protein product: CATSTGGGSYEQYF. Full variable domain (rest looked up from reference TRBV28 and TRBJ2-7): DVKVTQSSRYLVKRTGEKVFLECVQDMDHENMFWYRQDPGLGLRLIYFSYDVKMKEKGDIPEGYSVSREKKERFSLILESASTNQTSMYLCATSTGGGSYEQYFGPGTRLTVT.

The J gene is TRBJ2-7, the V gene TRBV6-9; 12 nucleotides align to TRBD2. Germline trimming cut 0 bases from V and 0 bases from J; bases unmatched to any gene: 0. There are 16 residues in the CDR3. Germline assignment: CDR1 MNHGY and CDR2 SVAAGI. The DNA of the CDR3 is TGTGCCAGCAGTTATTCGACTAGCGGGGGCTCCTACGAGCAGTACTTC. Translated: CASSYSTSGGSYEQYF.

This clone was counted between two and nine times. This chain links TRBV28 with TRBJ1-2; D uncertain. The CDR3 spans 13 residues. The V gene's germline CDR1 is MDHEN and CDR2 SYDVKM. With 10 bases removed from V and 8 bases from J, the gap between germline ends came to 20 bases. The CDR3 is CATIGTRSLGYTF. In DNA, the CDR3 is TGTGCCACCATTGGCACACGGAGTTTGGGCTACACCTTC.

The chain employs TRBV6-6 and TRBJ2-1; TRBD2 agrees at 8 bases. The CDR3 is 14 residues long. Trimming removed 5 bases from V and 1 base from J; junction bases left unmatched: 1. In germline, CDR1 is MNHNY, CDR2 SVGAGI (reference sequence). CDR3: CASSPGGSYNEQFF. The CDR3, as DNA: TGTGCCAGCAGTCCGGGGGGGTCCTACAATGAGCAGTTCTTC.

This clone was picked up a small number of times. The chain uses TRBV28 and TRBJ2-4; D unresolved. Germline V gene sequence: CDR1 MDHEN, CDR2 SYDVKM. The CDR3 sequence is 17 residues long. The ends were cut back, 4 bases at V and 2 bases at J, with 18 bases in the middle. CDR3 residues: CASSYPNNLPPKNIQYF. The CDR3 nucleotides read TGTGCCAGCAGTTACCCCAACAACCTCCCACCCAAAAACATTCAGTACTTC.

The chain employs TRBV29-1 and TRBJ1-4, with 7 nucleotides matching TRBD1. With V trimmed by 3 bases and J by 4 bases, 5 bases remained unmatched. CDR1 and CDR2 from the germline V gene are SQVTM and ANQGSEA. CDR3 size: 14 residues. The CDR3 loop is CSVELGQYNEKLFF. DNA for the CDR3: TGCAGCGTTGAGTTGGGACAGTATAATGAAAAACTGTTTTTT.

The V call is TRBV30, the J call TRBJ1-2, with a tentative D call TRBD1 (6 bases). This CDR3 has 16 residues. The V and J ends lost 1 base and 3 bases respectively, with 18 bases between them. Germline CDR1 reads GTSNPN; CDR2 reads SVGIG (reference sequence). DNA of the CDR3: TGTGCCTGGAGTGCTAGCTACAGGGTCTCCCACTATGGCTACACCTTC. It specifies CAWSASYRVSHYGYTF.

The rearrangement joins TRBV7-6 to TRBJ2-7, with D maybe TRBD2 (7 bases). Germline V gene sequence: CDR1 SGHVS, CDR2 FNYEAQ. CDR3 length equals 15 residues. Trimming stripped 1 base from V and 6 bases from J, with 16 bases between. The CDR3 coding sequence is TGTGCCAGCAGCTTAGGGACCGAGGGAGGGGGCGAGCAGTACTTC. Its translation: CASSLGTEGGGEQYF.

The table lists this clone with a few counts. One junction end does not reproduce the germline sequence, and a read error may be involved. This chain uses TRBV11-2 with TRBJ2-7; the D gene is possibly TRBD1 (6 bases). Germline assignment: CDR1 SGHAT and CDR2 FQNNGV. The CDR3 runs to 12 residues. CDR3: CASSLAGASGNF. The DNA for the CDR3 is TGTGCCAGCAGCCTAGCAGGGGCGTCAGGGAACTTC. Filled out from reference TRBV11-2 and TRBJ2-7, the complete variable domain reads EAGVAQSPRYKIIEKRQSVAFWCNPISGHATLYWYQQILGQGPKLLIQFQNNGVVDDSQLPKDRFSAERLKGVDSTLKIQPAKLEDSAVYLCASSLAGASGNFGPGTRLTVT.

The CDR3 bases are TGTGCCAGCAGCCAACACCGGGACAGACAAGAGACCCAGTACTTC. Translated: CASSQHRDRQETQYF. The chain employs TRBV4-2 and TRBJ2-5; 7 nucleotides align to TRBD1. The length of the CDR3 is 15 residues. Germline values: CDR1 LGHNA, CDR2 YNFKEQ. The junction had 5 bases not matched to a gene; V was cut back by 2 bases and J by 2 bases.

The chain employs TRBV30 and TRBJ2-7, with TRBD1 matching over 7 bases. The CDR3 extends over 11 amino acids. V lost 5 bases, J lost 4 bases, and 2 bases stayed unmatched. Germline assignment: CDR1 GTSNPN and CDR2 SVGIG (reference sequence). The CDR3 loop reads CAWGDSYEQYF. The CDR3 coding sequence is TGTGCCTGGGGGGACAGTTACGAGCAGTACTTC.

The chain joins TRBV2 to TRBJ2-5, with TRBD1 matching over 10 bases. The CDR3 totals 14 residues. V gave up 6 bases and J gave up 5 bases; unmatched junction bases: 6. CDR1 is SNHLY, CDR2 FYNNEI, per germline. In DNA, the CDR3 is TGTGCCAGCAGATTTGACAGGGGGCACGAGACCCAGTACTTC. It encodes CASRFDRGHETQYF.

V usage is TRBV25-1 and J usage is TRBJ1-2; possibly TRBD1 for D (5 bases). V dropped 6 bases and J dropped 7 bases, with 9 bases sitting between them. The CDR3 length is 11 residues. CDR1 and CDR2 (germline): MGHDK, SYGVNS. DNA for the CDR3: TGTGCCAGCAGAGGGGAATTTGGCTACACCTTC. Translated, it gives CASRGEFGYTF.